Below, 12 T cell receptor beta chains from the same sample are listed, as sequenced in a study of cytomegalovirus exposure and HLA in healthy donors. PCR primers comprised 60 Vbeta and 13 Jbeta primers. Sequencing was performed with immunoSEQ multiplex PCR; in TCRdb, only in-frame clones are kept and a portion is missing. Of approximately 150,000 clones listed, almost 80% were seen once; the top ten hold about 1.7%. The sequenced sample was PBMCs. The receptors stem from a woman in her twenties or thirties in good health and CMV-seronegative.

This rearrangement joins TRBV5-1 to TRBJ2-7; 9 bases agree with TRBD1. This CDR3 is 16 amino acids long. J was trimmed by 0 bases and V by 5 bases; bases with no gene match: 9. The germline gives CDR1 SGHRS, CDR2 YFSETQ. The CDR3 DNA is TGCGCCAGCAGATCGCCCCCGGGACAGGGCTCCTACGAGCAGTACTTC. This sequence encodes CASRSPPGQGSYEQYF.

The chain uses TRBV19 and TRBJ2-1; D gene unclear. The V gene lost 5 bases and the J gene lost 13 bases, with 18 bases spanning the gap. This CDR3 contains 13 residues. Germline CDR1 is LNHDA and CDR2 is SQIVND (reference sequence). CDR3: CASSSAAATIQFF. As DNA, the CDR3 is TGTGCCAGTAGTTCCGCTGCCGCCACAATACAGTTCTTC. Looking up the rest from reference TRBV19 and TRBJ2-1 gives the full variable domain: DGGITQSPKYLFRKEGQNVTLSCEQNLNHDAMYWYRQDPGQGLRLIYYSQIVNDFQKGDIAEGYSVSREKKESFPLTVTSAQKNPTAFYLCASSSAAATIQFFGPGTRLTVL.

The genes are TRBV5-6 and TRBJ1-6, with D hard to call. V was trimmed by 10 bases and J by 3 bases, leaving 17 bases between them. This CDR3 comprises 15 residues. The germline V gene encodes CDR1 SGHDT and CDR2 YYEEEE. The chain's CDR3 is CASNTLSGYNSPLHF. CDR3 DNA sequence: TGTGCCTCGAATACCCTCTCGGGCTATAATTCACCCCTCCACTTT.

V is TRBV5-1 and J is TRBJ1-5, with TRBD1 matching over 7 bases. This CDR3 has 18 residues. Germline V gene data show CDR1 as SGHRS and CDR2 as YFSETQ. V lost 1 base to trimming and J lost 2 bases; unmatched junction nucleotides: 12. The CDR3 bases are TGCGCCAGCAGCTTGAGTCCTAGAGGGGGCGTGGGCAATCAGCCCCAGCATTTT. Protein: CASSLSPRGGVGNQPQHF.

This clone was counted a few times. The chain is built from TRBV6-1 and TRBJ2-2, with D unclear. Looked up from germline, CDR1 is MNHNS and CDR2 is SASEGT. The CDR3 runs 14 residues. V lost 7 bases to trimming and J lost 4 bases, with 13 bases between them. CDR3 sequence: CASNRRSGTGELFF. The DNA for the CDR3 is TGTGCCAGCAATCGAAGGTCGGGCACCGGGGAGCTGTTTTTT.

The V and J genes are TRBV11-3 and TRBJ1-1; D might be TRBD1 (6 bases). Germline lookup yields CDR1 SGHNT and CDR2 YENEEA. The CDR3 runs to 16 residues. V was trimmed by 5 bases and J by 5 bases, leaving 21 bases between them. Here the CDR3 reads CASSPGGRGGRTEAFF. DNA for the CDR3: TGTGCCAGCAGCCCGGGGGGCAGGGGCGGACGGACTGAAGCTTTCTTT.

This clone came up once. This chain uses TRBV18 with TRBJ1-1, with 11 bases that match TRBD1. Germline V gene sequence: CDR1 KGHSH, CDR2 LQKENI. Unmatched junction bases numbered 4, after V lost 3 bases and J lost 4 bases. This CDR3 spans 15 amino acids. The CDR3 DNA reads TGTGCCAGCTCACCTCTTGGGACAGGGGGCACTGAAGCTTTCTTT. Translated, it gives CASSPLGTGGTEAFF.

CDR3 in amino acids: CASIEGAGGLYGYTF. In nucleotides, the CDR3 is TGTGCCAGCATCGAGGGGGCGGGCGGACTCTATGGCTACACCTTC. The chain links TRBV6-6 to TRBJ1-2; 7 nucleotides align to TRBD1. Trimming took 7 bases from V and 4 from J; bases not matched to a gene: 12. The germline gives CDR1 MNHNY, CDR2 SVGAGI (reference sequence). The CDR3 spans 15 residues.

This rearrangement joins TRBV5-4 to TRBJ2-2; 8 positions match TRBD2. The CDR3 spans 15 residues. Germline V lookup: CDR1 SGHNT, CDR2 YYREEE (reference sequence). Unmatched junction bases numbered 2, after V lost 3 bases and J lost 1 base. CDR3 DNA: TGTGCCAGCAGCTCCGGGACTAGGAACACCGGGGAGCTGTTTTTT. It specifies CASSSGTRNTGELFF.

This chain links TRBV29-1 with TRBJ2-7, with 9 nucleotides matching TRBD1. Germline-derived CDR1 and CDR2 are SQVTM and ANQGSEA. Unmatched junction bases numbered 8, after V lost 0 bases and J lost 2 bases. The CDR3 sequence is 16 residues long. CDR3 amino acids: CSVEERAGTGTYEQYF. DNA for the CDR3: TGCAGCGTTGAAGAACGAGCCGGGACAGGGACCTACGAGCAGTACTTC.

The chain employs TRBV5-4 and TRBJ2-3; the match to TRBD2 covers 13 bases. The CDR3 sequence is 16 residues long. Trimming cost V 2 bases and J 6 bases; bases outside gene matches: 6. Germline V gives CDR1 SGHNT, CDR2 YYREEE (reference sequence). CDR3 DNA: TGTGCCAGCAGCTTAGGGGGACTAGCGGGGATTGATACGCAGTATTTT. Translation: CASSLGGLAGIDTQYF.

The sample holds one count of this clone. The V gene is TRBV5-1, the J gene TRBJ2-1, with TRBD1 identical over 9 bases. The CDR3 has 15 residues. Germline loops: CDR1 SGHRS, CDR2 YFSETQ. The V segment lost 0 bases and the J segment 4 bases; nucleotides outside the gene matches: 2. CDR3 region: CASSLGDRGYNEQFF. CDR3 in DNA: TGCGCCAGCAGCTTGGGAGACAGGGGGTACAATGAGCAGTTCTTC.